The 14 T cell receptor beta chains reported below all come from one sample, sequenced in a study of tumor-infiltrating lymphocytes in primary liver carcinoma. It was unsorted whole blood that yielded blood RNA, and germline DNA was also extracted. A primer in the constant region served to generate TCR beta cDNA from approximately 500 ng of total RNA. A slightly modified ARM-PCR protocol with three nested multiplex PCR rounds produced these TCR beta libraries. TRBV1-TRBV30 forward primers and a C-beta reverse primer were used in the first two PCR rounds, which each ran for 9 to 10 cycles. TCRdb processed the multiplex PCR reads anew with MiXCR; each CDR3 protein has one entry. The sample gives 320,000 or so distinct CDR3 sequences, roughly 60% of which show up once; approximately 9% is in the top ten. The specimen sequenced was peripheral blood. These receptors originate from a man aged 35-49 years with primary liver carcinoma and hepatitis B virus infection.

This clonotype occurred many times. The chain joins TRBV10-3 to TRBJ2-1, with D tentatively TRBD2 (6 bases). The CDR3 covers 15 residues. The germline CDR1 and CDR2 sequences are ENHRY and SYGVKD. V was pared by 3 bases and J by 6 bases, with 15 bases between. Here the CDR3 reads CAISDGFGTFNEQFF. CDR3 coding DNA: TGTGCCATCAGTGACGGCTTTGGGACTTTCAATGAGCAGTTCTTC.

A note on this clonotype: A much bigger clone sits one base away, suggesting this may be a read error. CDR3 region: CASREARYYGYTF. The DNA of the CDR3 is TGTGCCAGCAGAGAAGCGCGATATTATGGCTACACCTTC. The chain links TRBV6-1 to TRBJ1-2, with D unresolved. The CDR3 is 13 residues long. Looked up from germline, CDR1 is MNHNS and CDR2 is SASEGT.

Comment on this clonotype: This may stem from a read error, because a much larger clone lies one nucleotide away. V is TRBV12-3 or TRBV12-4 and J is TRBJ2-1, with 12 bases fitting TRBD2. With 3 bases clipped from V and 10 bases from J, the junction kept 10 bases outside the gene matches. This CDR3 spans 16 amino acids. The CDR3 DNA follows: TGTGCCAGCAGTTTCGTGACTAGCGGGAGTAGTGACGAGCAGTTCTTC. As protein: CASSFVTSGSSDEQFF.

V and J are TRBV16 and TRBJ2-7, with 7 bases lining up with TRBD1. CDR1 KGHSY and CDR2 FQNENV come from the germline V gene. CDR3 length equals 15 residues. V lost 0 bases to trimming and J lost 2 bases; unmatched junction nucleotides: 4. CDR3 residues: CASSQSGTEPYEQYF. CDR3 DNA: TGTGCCAGCAGCCAATCGGGGACAGAGCCCTACGAGCAGTACTTC.

In the case of this clonotype: A much larger clone lies one base from this, so it may be a read error. The V call is TRBV29-1, the J call TRBJ1-1; D is possibly TRBD1 (5 bases). The CDR3 extends over 13 amino acids. Germline V lookup: CDR1 SQVTM, CDR2 ANQGSEA. V was trimmed by 6 bases and J by 3 bases, leaving 14 bases between them. CDR3 nucleotides: TGCAGCGTAGAGGGGACGTGTGACACTGAAGCTTTCTTT. This codes for CSVEGTCDTEAFF.

Only one count was recorded for this clonotype. One end of the junction is discordant with germline, which a read error may explain. This chain connects TRBV11-2 to TRBJ2-3; possibly TRBD2 for D (7 bases). The CDR3 loop spans 14 amino acids. Germline loops: CDR1 SGHAT, CDR2 FQNNGV. This chain's CDR3 is CASRGGEYTNTQYF. CDR3 in DNA: TGTGCCAGCCGAGGGGGGGAGTACACAAATACGCAGTATTTT.

On this clonotype itself: A much larger clone differs from this one at a single base, so this may be a read error. The chain carries TRBV5-5 and TRBJ2-1, with 8 bases lining up with TRBD1. Per germline, CDR1 SGHKS and CDR2 YYEKEE (reference sequence). V shed 3 bases and J 8 bases; nucleotides not matched to a gene: 10. The length of the CDR3 is 15 residues. The CDR3 reads CASSSYRGKSDEQFF. CDR3 DNA sequence: TGTGCCAGCAGCTCCTACAGGGGGAAGAGCGATGAGCAGTTCTTC.

Worth noting for this clonotype: The germline gene is not matched at one end of the junction; a read error may be the cause. V and J are TRBV6-8 and TRBJ2-5; D is possibly TRBD1 or TRBD2 (5 bases each). Germline V gene sequence: CDR1 MNHGY, CDR2 SAAAGT. CDR3 length: 13 residues. CDR3 region: CVSRVAAEETQYF. CDR3 nucleotides: TGTGTCAGCAGGGTAGCAGCGGAAGAGACCCAGTACTTC.

As concerns this clonotype: With a much larger clone just one base away, this may be a read error. This chain joins TRBV6-6 and TRBJ2-1, with 8 bases lining up with TRBD2. The CDR3 totals 15 residues. Trimming at V came to 2 bases and at J to 4 bases, leaving 4 bases not matched to a gene. Germline values: CDR1 MNHNY, CDR2 SVGAGI (reference sequence). CDR3 in amino acids: CASSYPASGYNEQFF. CDR3 DNA sequence: TGTGCCAGCAGTTACCCGGCTAGCGGGTACAATGAGCAGTTCTTC.

To note about this clonotype: The junction departs from the called germline gene at one end, perhaps through a read error. The rearrangement links TRBV6-5 to TRBJ2-6; D gene ambiguous. This CDR3 has 16 residues. CDR1 is MNHEY and CDR2 is SVGAGI in the germline V gene. The CDR3 DNA reads TGTGCTAGCAGTTATGGCGGCCTATCTGTGGCCAACGTCCTGACTTTC. Translating it yields CASSYGGLSVANVLTF.

J is TRBJ2-3 and V is TRBV11-2; D unclear. Trimming took off 0 bases at V and 0 bases at J, with 4 bases between the two ends. The CDR3 covers 14 residues. In germline, CDR1 is SGHAT, CDR2 FQNNGV. CDR3: CASSLDGSTDTQYF. In nucleotides, the CDR3 is TGTGCCAGCAGCTTAGACGGAAGCACAGATACGCAGTATTTT.

The genes are TRBV11-1 and TRBJ2-1; 7 bases are a match to TRBD1. Trimming removed 5 bases from V and 6 bases from J; junction bases left unmatched: 4. This CDR3 is 13 amino acids long. Germline V lookup: CDR1 SGHAT, CDR2 FQDESV (reference sequence). CDR3 sequence: CASSQGTANEQFF. The DNA for the CDR3 is TGTGCCAGCAGCCAAGGGACAGCCAATGAGCAGTTCTTC.

Regarding this clonotype: A much larger clonotype is one base distant, so this may be a read error. Here the CDR3 omits its conserved ending phenylalanine or tryptophan, so a read error is the likely source. The limits of the CDR3 on the DNA are not certain, so only TCRdb's listed CDR3 is given. The chain couples TRBV12-3 or TRBV12-4 to TRBJ2-7; TRBD2, the table's D call, was not compared with the DNA. The CDR3 spans 14 residues, counting both ends. The CDR3 region is CASSFGSPSLPKYL.

On this clonotype: Mismatch with germline at one junction end may stem from a read error. The chain employs TRBV7-8 and TRBJ2-7; the match to TRBD2 covers 7 bases. This CDR3 spans 13 amino acids. Per the germline V gene, CDR1 is SGHVS and CDR2 is FQNEAQ. This CDR3 is CASSFTSDYERYF. CDR3 DNA: TGTGCCAGCAGCTTTACTAGCGACTACGAGCGGTATTTC.